This T cell receptor beta chain came from a study of blood T cell repertoires in COVID-19. Study background: T cells, B-cell-depleted T cells, or PBMCs provided the cDNA or gDNA that served as material.

Original processing notes: Quantification of nucleated cells was approximated via reference gene primer amplification. The repertoire was sequenced with immunoSEQ multiplex PCR; TCRdb's copy has only in-frame clones and lacks some. D and trimming come from the DNA, and the V and J calls and clone size come from that table. This sample has about 140,000 clones; 86% occur once, and the top ten carry about 8%. CDR3 size: 13 residues. Per the germline V gene, CDR1 is MDHEN and CDR2 is SYDVKM. V dropped 7 bases and J dropped 4 bases, with 10 bases sitting between them. The sequence derives from a woman aged 60-75 years with acute or convalescent COVID-19. J is TRBJ1-4 and V is TRBV28; D gene ambiguous. Sequencing was carried out using peripheral blood. The CDR3 region is CASKSGLNEKLFF. As DNA, the CDR3 is TGTGCCAGCAAATCTGGGCTTAATGAAAAACTGTTTTTT.